These 27 T cell receptor beta chains share one sample of origin, sequenced in a study of T cell responses to AZD1222 COVID-19 vaccine. Profiling relied on immunoSEQ multiplex PCR, and the TCRdb table lists in-frame clones only, not all of them. There are about 69,000 clones in the sample; roughly 85% occur only once, and 20% to 25% lies in the top ten. Sequenced here: peripheral blood, sampled 28 days after the second AZD1222 dose. The source of these receptors is an adult who received the AZD1222 COVID-19 vaccine.

For the CDR3, the DNA is TGTGCCAGCAGCCCCCCTGGGGGAAATAATGAAAAACTGTTTTTT. It specifies CASSPPGGNNEKLFF. The V and J genes are TRBV3-1 (or the pseudogene TRBV3-2) and TRBJ1-4; tentatively, D is TRBD1 (5 bases). The CDR3 is 15 residues long. Germline assignment: CDR1 LGHDT and CDR2 YNNKEL (reference sequence). V gave up 4 bases and J gave up 4 bases, with 13 bases separating them.

The chain recombines TRBV9 with TRBJ1-2, with a possible D match to TRBD1 (5 bases). Trimming took off 4 bases at V and 4 bases at J, with 14 bases between the two ends. In germline, CDR1 is SGDLS, CDR2 YYNGEE. The length of the CDR3 is 14 residues. The CDR3 spells CASSPSAGIYGYTF. The CDR3 bases are TGTGCCAGCAGCCCATCGGCAGGGATCTATGGCTACACCTTC. The whole variable domain, filled in from reference TRBV9 and TRBJ1-2, reads DSGVTQTPKHLITATGQRVTLRCSPRSGDLSVYWYQQSLDQGLQFLIQYYNGEERAKGNILERFSAQQFPDLHSELNLSSLELGDSALYFCASSPSAGIYGYTFGSGTRLTVV.

This clone occurred once. The V gene is TRBV4-1, the J gene TRBJ1-5; D is unresolved. The CDR3 contains 15 residues. V shed 0 bases and J shed 1 base, with 7 bases lying between them. The germline CDR1 and CDR2 sequences are MGHRA and YSYEKL. In DNA form, the CDR3 reads TGCGCCAGCAGCCAAGACGGGATGAGCAATCAGCCCCAGCATTTT. Encoded protein: CASSQDGMSNQPQHF.

The J gene is TRBJ2-1, the V gene TRBV18; D is possibly TRBD2 (6 bases). Trimming pared 2 bases from V and 5 bases from J, leaving 10 bases between. This CDR3 is built from 14 residues. In germline, CDR1 is KGHSH, CDR2 LQKENI. CDR3 region: CASSPWERDNEQFF. Written as DNA, the CDR3 is TGTGCCAGCTCACCATGGGAGCGGGACAATGAGCAGTTCTTC.

This clone is a singleton in its sample. The chain employs TRBV5-4 and TRBJ2-1, with a possible D match to TRBD1 (6 bases). Trimming stripped 1 base from V and 4 bases from J, with 12 bases between. This CDR3 comprises 15 residues. Germline-derived CDR1 and CDR2 are SGHNT and YYREEE (reference sequence). Written as DNA, the CDR3 is TGTGCCAGCAGCTTGAGGCAGGGGTCTTACAATGAGCAGTTCTTC. This translates into CASSLRQGSYNEQFF.

The chain couples TRBV2 to TRBJ1-2; D is perhaps TRBD1 (5 bases). Trimming stripped 2 bases from V and 2 bases from J, with 9 bases between. Germline lookup yields CDR1 SNHLY and CDR2 FYNNEI. This CDR3 has 14 amino acids. The CDR3 protein is CASSELRGNYGYTF. In nucleotides, the CDR3 is TGTGCCAGCAGTGAACTTAGGGGAAACTATGGCTACACCTTC. Combining the CDR3 with reference TRBV2 and TRBJ1-2 gives the whole variable domain EPEVTQTPSHQVTQMGQEVILRCVPISNHLYFYWYRQILGQKVEFLVSFYNNEISEKSEIFDDQFSVERPDGSNFTLKIRSTKLEDSAMYFCASSELRGNYGYTFGSGTRLTVV.

In its sample, this clone was seen once. This chain uses TRBV7-6 with TRBJ2-3, with D unclear. CDR1 is SGHVS, CDR2 FNYEAQ, per germline. This CDR3 is built from 15 residues. With 2 bases removed from V and 3 bases from J, the gap between germline ends came to 12 bases. CDR3 sequence (DNA): TGTGCCAGCAGCTTACTACCGGGCCAGACAGATACGCAGTATTTT. Translated: CASSLLPGQTDTQYF.

This clone was observed a handful of times. The chain couples TRBV24-1 to TRBJ2-5; either TRBD1 or TRBD2 may fit D (5 bases each). Germline V gives CDR1 KGHDR, CDR2 SFDVKD. The CDR3 has 12 residues. Trimming took off 6 bases at V and 7 bases at J, with 11 bases between the two ends. The CDR3 DNA follows: TGTGCCACCAGTCAAGGGGCGGGGACCCAGTACTTC. Translation gives CATSQGAGTQYF.

The chain joins TRBV5-1 to TRBJ1-1, with 9 bases lining up with TRBD1. With 4 bases clipped from V and 0 bases from J, the junction kept 4 bases outside the gene matches. Germline CDR1 SGHRS, CDR2 YFSETQ. This CDR3 comprises 15 residues. The CDR3 loop reads CASSPRTGVNTEAFF. Here the CDR3 DNA reads TGCGCCAGCAGCCCACGGACAGGGGTGAACACTGAAGCTTTCTTT.

This chain connects TRBV6-5 to TRBJ1-1, with TRBD1 as a possible D gene (5 bases). V was cut by 3 bases and J by 4 bases, with 9 bases left in between. From germline, CDR1 is MNHEY and CDR2 SVGAGI. The CDR3 consists of 13 residues. In DNA form, the CDR3 reads TGTGCCAGCAGTTATAAGGGGAGCACTGAAGCTTTCTTT. It translates to CASSYKGSTEAFF.

The chain is built from TRBV7-9 and TRBJ1-1; possible D gene TRBD1, 5 bases. Trimming left V 3 bases short and J 2 bases short, with 10 bases between. The germline V gene has CDR1 SEHNR and CDR2 FQNEAQ (reference sequence). The CDR3 is made up of 14 amino acids. Here the CDR3 DNA reads TGTGCCAGCAGCTTCGGGACGGACAACACTGAAGCTTTCTTT. Residues: CASSFGTDNTEAFF.

V and J are TRBV10-1 and TRBJ1-1, with 9 positions matching TRBD1. Per the germline V gene, CDR1 is WNHNN and CDR2 is SYGVQD (reference sequence). With 5 bases clipped from V and 5 bases from J, the junction kept 6 bases outside the gene matches. This CDR3 spans 14 amino acids. CDR3 coding DNA: TGCGCCAGCAGTCCGGGACAGGGTGGAACTGAAGCTTTCTTT. Translation: CASSPGQGGTEAFF.

This clone was recorded once. The chain couples TRBV10-3 to TRBJ2-3; D is ambiguous. The CDR3 runs to 15 residues. The germline CDR1 and CDR2 sequences are ENHRY and SYGVKD. The V and J ends lost 4 bases and 2 bases respectively, with 13 bases between them. Written as DNA, the CDR3 is TGTGCCATCAGTGTAGGAAGGAGCATCACAGATACGCAGTATTTT. This encodes CAISVGRSITDTQYF.

The V call is TRBV19, the J call TRBJ1-2; 7 positions match TRBD1. V dropped 6 bases and J dropped 4; count of bases not matched to a gene: 11. Germline V CDR1 and CDR2: LNHDA, SQIVND (reference sequence). The CDR3 extends over 15 amino acids. Here the CDR3 reads CASSPTGGGVYGYTF. In DNA, the CDR3 is TGTGCCAGTAGCCCGACGGGAGGGGGCGTCTATGGCTACACCTTC.

The chain combines TRBV5-4 with TRBJ2-1, with a weak D call TRBD1 (5 bases). Germline values: CDR1 SGHNT, CDR2 YYREEE (reference sequence). This CDR3 is 16 amino acids long. Trimming removed 0 bases at V and 2 bases at J, with 12 bases between. CDR3: CASSLDTQGPYNEQFF. The CDR3 bases are TGTGCCAGCAGCTTGGATACTCAGGGCCCCTACAATGAGCAGTTCTTC.

The CDR3 spells CASRSGQATEAFF. In nucleotides, the CDR3 is TGTGCCAGCAGGTCGGGTCAGGCCACTGAAGCTTTCTTT. The chain carries TRBV12-3 or TRBV12-4 and TRBJ1-1; no clear D. The V and J ends lost 6 bases and 4 bases respectively, with 12 bases between them. CDR3 size: 13 residues.

Of note for this clone: The same CDR3 also results from other DNA sequences found in this sample. This chain links TRBV5-1 with TRBJ2-2, with 7 bases aligning to TRBD1. The CDR3 is 15 amino acids. V shed 4 bases, J shed 0 bases, and the junction held 3 bases outside the gene matches. Looked up from germline, CDR1 is SGHRS and CDR2 is YFSETQ. The CDR3 region is CASSPGTANTGELFF. Written as DNA, the CDR3 is TGCGCCAGCAGCCCCGGGACAGCGAACACCGGGGAGCTGTTTTTT.

This chain uses TRBV11-3 with TRBJ1-2; 7 bases fit TRBD1. V shed 2 bases, J shed 6 bases, and the junction held 6 bases outside the gene matches. This CDR3 contains 14 residues. In germline, CDR1 is SGHNT, CDR2 YENEEA. Here the CDR3 DNA reads TGTGCCAGCAGCTTATCATGGCAGGGGGATGGCTACACCTTC. Protein: CASSLSWQGDGYTF.

The gene calls are TRBV19 and TRBJ2-1, with TRBD2 matching 10 bases. The ends lost 5 bases at V and 5 bases at J; junction bases unmatched: 12. The CDR3 is 17 amino acids. CDR1 is LNHDA, CDR2 SQIVND, per germline (reference sequence). Here the CDR3 DNA reads TGTGCCAGTAGTTCCCCGGGACTAGCGTCAATCAACAATGAGCAGTTCTTC. It specifies CASSSPGLASINNEQFF.

This chain links TRBV4-1 with TRBJ2-7, with D tentatively TRBD2 (6 bases). Trimming shortened V by 2 bases and J by 2 bases, and 16 bases separated the two germline ends. Germline CDR1 and CDR2: MGHRA and YSYEKL. The CDR3 totals 16 residues. The CDR3 DNA sequence: TGCGCCAGCAGCCAATCGTTGGCGGGGCCCGCCTACGAGCAGTACTTC. Its translation: CASSQSLAGPAYEQYF.

The rearrangement joins TRBV5-1 to TRBJ2-1; D not certain. From germline, CDR1 is SGHRS and CDR2 YFSETQ. The CDR3 covers 15 residues. V lost 1 base and J lost 5, with 13 bases in between. The CDR3 DNA sequence: TGCGCCAGCAGCTTGTTCTCCACTACAAACAATGAGCAGTTCTTC. Protein: CASSLFSTTNNEQFF.

This chain uses TRBV9 with TRBJ2-7; possible D gene TRBD1, 6 bases. The ends were cut back, 3 bases at V and 0 bases at J, with 22 bases in the middle. The CDR3 is 18 residues long. Per germline, CDR1 SGDLS and CDR2 YYNGEE. Here the CDR3 reads CASSEDTGTLSTSYEQYF. CDR3 nucleotide sequence: TGTGCCAGCAGCGAAGACACCGGGACACTATCAACCTCCTACGAGCAGTACTTC.

The chain carries TRBV9 and TRBJ1-4, with TRBD1 as a possible D gene (6 bases). CDR3 length: 16 amino acids. The V end was cut by 4 bases, the J end by 5 bases, with 18 bases between. Germline-derived CDR1 and CDR2 are SGDLS and YYNGEE. CDR3 in amino acids: CASSSMLTGNNEKLFF. CDR3 nucleotide sequence: TGTGCCAGCAGCTCTATGTTAACAGGGAACAATGAAAAACTGTTTTTT.

The V and J genes are TRBV5-1 and TRBJ2-2; 7 positions agree with TRBD1. The length of the CDR3 is 15 residues. CDR1 is SGHRS, CDR2 YFSETQ, per germline. J gave up 5 bases and V 4 bases, and 8 bases lay outside the gene matches. CDR3 residues: CASSARTGLTGELFF. CDR3 DNA sequence: TGCGCCAGCAGCGCCCGGACAGGATTAACCGGGGAGCTGTTTTTT.

Only one count was recorded for this clone. The CDR3 sequence is CASGRGPDTEAFF. The CDR3 nucleotides are TGTGCCAGCGGGCGGGGCCCGGACACTGAAGCTTTCTTT. This rearrangement joins TRBV6-5 to TRBJ1-1; the D gene is possibly TRBD1 (5 bases). This CDR3 is 13 amino acids long. V was trimmed by 8 bases and J by 3 bases, leaving 13 bases between them. The germline CDR1 and CDR2 sequences are MNHEY and SVGAGI.

The rearrangement uses TRBV7-3 and TRBJ2-3; TRBD2 might be the D (6 bases). Looked up from germline, CDR1 is SGHTA and CDR2 is FQGTGA. Trimming left V 6 bases short and J 2 bases short, with 15 bases between. The CDR3 spans 15 residues. DNA for the CDR3: TGTGCCAGCAGGCTGGGGTTGGACTACACAGATACGCAGTATTTT. It yields the protein CASRLGLDYTDTQYF.

This clone came up many times. The rearrangement joins TRBV7-9 to TRBJ2-7, with 9 bases lining up with TRBD2. Germline CDR1 is SEHNR and CDR2 is FQNEAQ (reference sequence). V shed 5 bases and J 0 bases; nucleotides not matched to a gene: 14. The CDR3 totals 18 residues. Here the CDR3 reads CASSHTVASGIPSYEQYF. The CDR3 DNA follows: TGTGCCAGCAGCCACACCGTGGCTAGCGGGATACCCTCCTACGAGCAGTACTTC.